The T cell receptor beta chain under discussion was sequenced for a study of tumor-infiltrating lymphocytes in primary liver carcinoma. Overall study results and limits: It was tumor-adjacent and tumor-blood pairs that overlapped less than tumor region pairs did.

The researchers produced TCR beta cDNA from around 500 ng total RNA with a constant-region primer. It was through three nested multiplex PCR rounds of slightly modified ARM-PCR that TCR beta libraries arose. Forward primers for TRBV1-TRBV30 and a C-beta reverse primer served the first two PCR rounds, at about 9 cycles each. TCRdb re-derived calls from the multiplex PCR reads in MiXCR, one entry per CDR3 protein. Of 55,000 to 65,000 distinct CDR3 sequences listed, approximately 70% are singletons. A word on this clonotype: Its antigen is as yet unknown.

The CDR3 length is 15 residues. J was trimmed by 10 bases and V by 5 bases; bases with no gene match: 11. Unsorted bulk tissue (roughly 17-32 mg) underwent RNA and DNA co-extraction. The chain combines TRBV12-3 or TRBV12-4 with TRBJ1-6, with 7 bases matching TRBD1. This clonotype was sampled from a man aged 35 to 55 with primary liver carcinoma and hepatitis B virus infection. The specimen was liver tumor tissue from sampling region 2. Subset noted: tumor region T2, inferior pole. CDR3 bases: TGTGCCAGCAGTCAAGGAGGGGGGACAGAGTCACCCCTCCACTTT. Translated: CASSQGGGTESPLHF.